Shown below are 20 T cell receptor beta chains from a single sample sequenced in a study of blood T cell repertoires in COVID-19. The table came from immunoSEQ multiplex PCR; TCRdb's copy has only in-frame clones and leaves some out. The sample consists of over 200,000 clones, roughly 88% of them appearing once. Sequenced input: peripheral blood. The source is a man between 35 and 55 years old with acute or convalescent COVID-19.

The chain carries TRBV6-5 and TRBJ2-7; 7 nucleotides line up with TRBD2. Unmatched junction bases numbered 6, after V lost 4 bases and J lost 0 bases. In germline, CDR1 is MNHEY, CDR2 SVGAGI. This CDR3 region has 15 residues. The CDR3 nucleotides are TGTGCCAGCAGTTTTGCGGGCGGGAGCTCCTACGAGCAGTACTTC. This sequence encodes CASSFAGGSSYEQYF.

This clone came up once. The chain carries TRBV6-2 or TRBV6-3 and TRBJ1-5; D is unresolved. Germline assignment: CDR1 MNHEY and CDR2 SVGEGT. The CDR3 covers 14 residues. V was clipped by 3 bases and J by 1 base, with 7 bases between them. In DNA, the CDR3 is TGTGCCAGCAGTTATAGTAACAGCAATCAGCCCCAGCATTTT. It specifies CASSYSNSNQPQHF.

The chain carries TRBV27 and TRBJ1-1; D gene unclear. CDR3 size: 14 residues. The germline V gene has CDR1 MNHEY and CDR2 SMNVEV (reference sequence). V lost 0 bases, J lost 5 bases, and 10 bases lay in between. The chain's CDR3 is CASSLSRTETEAFF. CDR3 DNA sequence: TGTGCCAGCAGTTTATCGAGGACTGAAACTGAAGCTTTCTTT.

This chain connects TRBV6-5 to TRBJ2-3; 10 nucleotides align to TRBD2. The V segment lost 2 bases and the J segment 1 base; nucleotides outside the gene matches: 3. Germline lookup yields CDR1 MNHEY and CDR2 SVGAGI. This CDR3 is built from 16 residues. The CDR3 DNA follows: TGTGCCAGCAGTTACCCCGGACTAGCGGGCACAGATACGCAGTATTTT. This codes for CASSYPGLAGTDTQYF.

V gene TRBV4-1 combines with J gene TRBJ1-1; the D gene is possibly TRBD1 (5 bases). The germline V gene encodes CDR1 MGHRA and CDR2 YSYEKL. V shed 7 bases and J shed 4 bases, with 16 bases lying between them. The CDR3 sequence is 14 residues long. CDR3 in DNA: TGCGCCAGCAACCCCTGGGGGGGACGCACTGAAGCTTTCTTT. Translation gives CASNPWGGRTEAFF.

The V and J genes are TRBV5-5 and TRBJ1-1, with 7 bases lining up with TRBD1. The ends lost 2 bases at V and 1 base at J; junction bases unmatched: 8. The V gene's germline CDR1 is SGHKS and CDR2 YYEKEE (reference sequence). There are 16 residues in the CDR3. The CDR3 sequence is CASSFSGTAPNTEAFF. CDR3 in DNA: TGTGCCAGCAGCTTTAGTGGGACAGCCCCGAACACTGAAGCTTTCTTT. Complete variable domain (other parts from reference TRBV5-5 and TRBJ1-1): DAGVTQSPTHLIKTRGQQVTLRCSPISGHKSVSWYQQVLGQGPQFIFQYYEKEERGRGNFPDRFSARQFPNYSSELNVNALLLGDSALYLCASSFSGTAPNTEAFFGQGTRLTVV.

The V and J genes are TRBV19 and TRBJ1-1; 7 bases fit TRBD1. The CDR3 has 13 amino acids. V dropped 9 bases and J dropped 1; count of bases not matched to a gene: 5. Germline V lookup: CDR1 LNHDA, CDR2 SQIVND (reference sequence). CDR3 in amino acids: CASEGQTNTEAFF. The CDR3 DNA follows: TGTGCCAGCGAGGGACAGACGAACACTGAAGCTTTCTTT.

The J gene is TRBJ2-7, the V gene TRBV18; 7 bases map to TRBD1. This CDR3 region has 17 residues. CDR1 KGHSH and CDR2 LQKENI come from the germline V gene. The junction had 14 bases not matched to a gene; V was cut back by 4 bases and J by 2 bases. CDR3 residues: CASSLLGNRGYTYEQYF. The CDR3 DNA reads TGTGCCAGCTCACTCTTGGGGAACAGGGGTTACACCTACGAGCAGTACTTC.

The chain carries TRBV6-6 and TRBJ1-2, with D perhaps matching TRBD1 (6 bases). The CDR3 is 12 amino acids. Germline CDR1 reads MNHNY; CDR2 reads SVGAGI (reference sequence). The germline V and J ends were trimmed by 8 bases and 5 bases, with 12 bases remaining between them. The CDR3 DNA reads TGTGCCAGCCTGACAGGAAATTATGGCTACACCTTC. Protein product: CASLTGNYGYTF.

This clone was seen a handful of times. The chain employs TRBV19 and TRBJ1-1, with D possibly being TRBD1 (6 bases). Germline V gene data show CDR1 as LNHDA and CDR2 as SQIVND (reference sequence). The CDR3 has 13 residues. Trimming took 7 bases from V and 6 from J, leaving 15 bases between them. The CDR3 loop is CASIPRGKAEAFF. In DNA form, the CDR3 reads TGTGCCAGTATCCCGAGGGGGAAAGCTGAAGCTTTCTTT. The entire variable domain, with the rest obtained from reference TRBV19 and TRBJ1-1, is as follows: DGGITQSPKYLFRKEGQNVTLSCEQNLNHDAMYWYRQDPGQGLRLIYYSQIVNDFQKGDIAEGYSVSREKKESFPLTVTSAQKNPTAFYLCASIPRGKAEAFFGQGTRLTVV.

This clone has at least ten counts. The CDR3 DNA follows: TGTGCCAGCAGTTACTCCCTAGAAGACGAGCAGTACTTC. Translated, it gives CASSYSLEDEQYF. The rearrangement joins TRBV6-5 to TRBJ2-7, with D unresolved. Trimming took 0 bases from V and 5 from J, leaving 8 bases between them. The CDR3 is 13 residues long. Germline lookup yields CDR1 MNHEY and CDR2 SVGAGI.

This chain uses TRBV27 with TRBJ1-6; TRBD1 matches at 9 bases. V lost 6 bases, J lost 5 bases, and 5 bases stayed unmatched. The CDR3 covers 15 residues. Germline V gene data show CDR1 as MNHEY and CDR2 as SMNVEV (reference sequence). CDR3 DNA sequence: TGTGCCAGCAGCCCAGGGACAGGGAATAATTCACCCCTCCACTTT. As protein: CASSPGTGNNSPLHF.

The genes are TRBV3-1 (or the pseudogene TRBV3-2) and TRBJ2-1; a possible D gene is TRBD2 (6 bases). Germline CDR1 reads LGHDT; CDR2 reads YNNKEL (reference sequence). CDR3 length: 12 residues. Trimming stripped 0 bases from V and 9 bases from J, with 6 bases between. The DNA for the CDR3 is TGTGCCAGCAGCCAAGAGGGAGGTGAGCAGTTCTTC. Protein product: CASSQEGGEQFF.

The chain joins TRBV19 to TRBJ1-1, with 7 bases matching TRBD1. CDR3 length: 16 residues. Trimming cost V 7 bases and J 4 bases; bases outside gene matches: 15. The germline gives CDR1 LNHDA, CDR2 SQIVND (reference sequence). CDR3 in amino acids: CASITASAGGSTEAFF. In DNA, the CDR3 is TGTGCCAGTATTACGGCAAGTGCAGGGGGGAGCACTGAAGCTTTCTTT.

J is TRBJ2-2 and V is TRBV10-3; TRBD2 aligns across 9 bases. V gave up 8 bases and J gave up 9 bases; unmatched junction bases: 10. This CDR3 comprises 14 residues. In germline, CDR1 is ENHRY, CDR2 SYGVKD. The CDR3 DNA sequence: TGTGCCATCGCAAGTAGCGGGAGTACGCGGGAGCTGTTTTTT. This gives the protein CAIASSGSTRELFF.

J is TRBJ2-7 and V is TRBV5-1; tentative D call: TRBD2 (5 bases). The CDR3 has 13 amino acids. Germline V gene sequence: CDR1 SGHRS, CDR2 YFSETQ. The V gene lost 1 base and the J gene lost 4 bases, with 9 bases spanning the gap. The CDR3 protein is CASSLNGEYEQYF. In DNA form, the CDR3 reads TGCGCCAGCAGCTTGAACGGGGAATACGAGCAGTACTTC.

This clone occurred a few times. This chain joins TRBV5-5 and TRBJ2-7, with D perhaps matching TRBD1 (5 bases). The germline V and J ends were trimmed by 2 bases and 3 bases, with 12 bases remaining between them. The CDR3 extends over 14 amino acids. The germline gives CDR1 SGHKS, CDR2 YYEKEE (reference sequence). The CDR3 protein is CASSLEQAYYEQYF. CDR3 nucleotides: TGTGCCAGCAGCTTAGAACAGGCCTACTACGAGCAGTACTTC.

The genes are TRBV30 and TRBJ1-5; D not certain. Germline-derived CDR1 and CDR2 are GTSNPN and SVGIG (reference sequence). V shed 0 bases and J shed 0 bases, with 6 bases lying between them. The CDR3 has 14 amino acids. The CDR3 DNA sequence: TGTGCCTGGAGTGTGTCCTATAGCAATCAGCCCCAGCATTTT. Translated: CAWSVSYSNQPQHF.

This clone was seen once. V is TRBV18 and J is TRBJ1-2, with unresolved D. Trimming left V 0 bases short and J 5 bases short, with 13 bases between. The germline gives CDR1 KGHSH, CDR2 LQKENI. The length of the CDR3 is 15 residues. CDR3 DNA: TGTGCCAGCTCACCACCAATGACTCCCGTGTATGGCTACACCTTC. Translating it yields CASSPPMTPVYGYTF. Combining the CDR3 with reference TRBV18 and TRBJ1-2 gives the whole variable domain NAGVMQNPRHLVRRRGQEARLRCSPMKGHSHVYWYRQLPEEGLKFMVYLQKENIIDESGMPKERFSAEFPKEGPSILRIQQVVRGDSAAYFCASSPPMTPVYGYTFGSGTRLTVV.

This rearrangement joins TRBV10-1 to TRBJ2-7, with 10 nucleotides matching TRBD2. Per the germline V gene, CDR1 is WNHNN and CDR2 is SYGVQD (reference sequence). The CDR3 is 15 residues long. Unmatched junction bases numbered 8, after V lost 6 bases and J lost 3 bases. The DNA for the CDR3 is TGCGCCAGCAGCGAGGGGCTAGCGGGAGTCTACGAGCAGTACTTC. This codes for CASSEGLAGVYEQYF.